The TCR beta chain described here comes from a study of blood T cell repertoires in COVID-19. Study context: The United States, Italy and Spain provided the acute and convalescent COVID-19 samples.

Study processing details: Estimation of nucleated cell counts relied on the amplification of reference gene primers. Libraries were prepared by immunoSEQ multiplex PCR; TCRdb keeps only in-frame clonotypes and omits some of them. D and trimming were read from the DNA, whereas the V and J calls and clone size are those reported in that table. The sample has under 200,000 clones, over 90% seen once. J was trimmed by 7 bases and V by 3 bases; bases with no gene match: 2. CDR1 is MGHRA, CDR2 YSYEKL, per germline. The CDR3 extends over 13 amino acids. Sequencing was done on a sample of peripheral blood. This receptor was taken from a man between 50 and 59 years old with acute or convalescent COVID-19. The gene calls are TRBV4-1 and TRBJ2-1; 8 bases align to TRBD2. As DNA, the CDR3 is TGCGCCAGCAGCCACACGGGAGGGAATGAGCAGTTCTTC. Encoded protein: CASSHTGGNEQFF.